This T cell receptor (beta chain) was identified in a study of T cells after yellow fever vaccination. Study context: The SMART-Seq v4 Ultra Low Input method served to prepare the low-cell-number fractions.

General study findings and limits: Post-booster samples contained most primary-vaccination clones (approximately 95% CD4, approximately 88% CD8).

The CDR3 covers 12 residues. This clonotype was recorded many times. Its antigen is currently unknown. 5'RACE template switching generated TCR cDNA, adding a universal primer site and UMIs. One entry per CDR3 protein results from TCRdb running MiXCR on the 5' RACE reads. The sample holds some 110,000 distinct CDR3 sequences, 7% to 8.5% seen once. The receptor comes from a man under 40 who received the YFV17D yellow fever vaccine. The material was CD8+ T cells sorted from PBMCs, obtained 45 days after the yellow fever booster vaccination. V is TRBV12-1 and J is TRBJ2-1; the table's TRBD1 call for D was not verified on the DNA. TRBV12-1 is a pseudogene. The CDR3 DNA sequence: TGTGCCAGCAGATCCCGGAGGGATGAGCAGTTCTTC. Protein: CASRSRRDEQFF.